Here is one TCR beta chain with its context. Antigen unknown. Looked up from germline, CDR1 is MNHNS and CDR2 is SASEGT. J gave up 4 bases and V 6 bases, and 6 bases lay outside the gene matches. This CDR3 has 15 amino acids. Then a second PCR, running roughly 6 to 11 cycles, was carried out with a sample-barcoded 5' primer and a J-beta primer mix. Unique molecular identifiers of 12 random nucleotides labeled each cDNA. TCRdb re-derived calls from the 5' RACE reads in MiXCR, one entry per CDR3 protein. The sample records 800,000 or so distinct CDR3 sequences, 20% to 30% being singletons. The record originates from a study of blood T cells in healthy people across ages. General observations from the study: Naive T cell percentage showed a strong correlation with the diversity of TCR beta.

Another study also made use of these data, one on T cells of mothers and their children. That source reports: For related and unrelated pairs alike, thymic selection shapes TCR recombination output similarly.

The source is a boy aged 5 to 17 in good health. The sequencing input was blood. J is TRBJ1-5 and V is TRBV6-1; 10 bases match TRBD1. The CDR3 sequence is CASRGQGVMNQPQHF. CDR3 DNA sequence: TGTGCCAGCAGAGGACAGGGGGTGATGAATCAGCCCCAGCATTTT.